This TCR beta chain emerged from a study of CD8+ T cells in alopecia areata. Whole-study results and caveats: Many expanded lesional clones persisted during tofacitinib (in both scalp and blood). Treatment with tofacitinib significantly lowered scalp clonality and reduced expanded CD8+ clones among the top 100.

The sample holds a few counts of this clone. The antigen is not known. Treatment in this sample: oral pan-JAK inhibitor, 5-10 mg twice daily. As part of sample collection, lesional scalp punch biopsies and peripheral blood were taken from alopecia areata patients. The authors sorted CD4+ and CD8+ T cells from PBMCs. Investigators isolated RNA and reverse transcribed it into cDNA to act as the sequencing template. Profiled with immunoSEQ multiplex PCR; TCRdb holds only in-frame clones, not every one. The sample consists of about 180,000 clones, 40% to 55% of them appearing once. CDR3 length: 13 amino acids. Germline V CDR1 and CDR2: SGHAT, FQNNGV. V was shortened by 3 bases and J by 5 bases, with 8 bases between the two germline ends.

The clonotype was recovered from a human donor with alopecia areata. The chain has TRBV11-2 and TRBJ1-5, with D possibly matching TRBD1 (5 bases). This specimen consisted of CD8+ T cells sorted from blood, obtained around week 52, from a patient treated with tofacitinib. The CDR3 nucleotides are TGTGCCAGCAGCTTCCAGGGCTATCAGCCCCAGCATTTT. It translates to CASSFQGYQPQHF.